This is a list of T cell receptor beta chains from one sample in a study of shared clonotypes between healthy human individuals. Assay: immunoSEQ multiplex PCR; the TCRdb copy retains only in-frame clones and omits some. The table has 600,000 to 750,000 clones, around 77% seen once; the top ten hold approximately 1.7%. The sequenced sample consisted of memory CD4+ T cells sorted from blood. These TCRs come from a woman aged 25 to 39 in good health. CDR3s include the opening cysteine and the closing phenylalanine or tryptophan. D genes are given only for firm matches. Expanded clones are given a class, and other clones once, few, many or no size at all.

clone size	D gene	V gene	J gene	CDR3 protein	CDR3 DNA
.	TRBD2	TRBV5-4	TRBJ2-5	CASSLRLADRRTQYF	TGTGCCAGCAGCCTCCGACTAGCGGATAGGAGGACCCAGTACTTC
.	TRBD1	TRBV18	TRBJ2-7	CASSAGQGSYEQYF	TGTGCCAGCTCAGCCGGACAGGGCTCCTACGAGCAGTACTTC
once	TRBD2	TRBV29-1	TRBJ2-1	CSVERSGRDNEQFF	TGCAGCGTTGAAAGGAGCGGGAGGGACAATGAGCAGTTCTTC
.	.	TRBV6-5	TRBJ2-1	CASSYSTGEQFF	TGTGCCAGCAGTTACTCGACGGGTGAGCAGTTCTTC
few	TRBD1	TRBV7-2	TRBJ1-2	CASSLQGGTDYGYTF	TGTGCCAGCAGCTTACAGGGCGGGACAGACTATGGCTACACCTTC
.	TRBD2	TRBV6-6	TRBJ2-7	CATSGTTNYEQYF	TGTGCCACGTCCGGGACTACCAATTACGAGCAGTACTTC
.	TRBD1	TRBV7-2	TRBJ1-6	CASSSPGQGGHRSPLHF	TGTGCCAGCAGCTCCCCGGGACAGGGAGGTCATAGATCACCCCTCCACTTT
few	TRBD1	TRBV5-1	TRBJ1-2	CASSTGTADLGYTF	TGCGCCAGCAGCACGGGGACAGCTGATTTGGGCTACACCTTC
.	TRBD1	TRBV4-1	TRBJ1-6	CASSQDSDRGSHSPLHF	TGCGCCAGCAGCCAAGACTCGGACAGGGGTTCGCATTCACCCCTCCACTTT
few	TRBD1	TRBV4-2	TRBJ1-4	CASSPRTGDVGKLFF	TGTGCCAGCAGCCCGAGGACAGGGGATGTTGGAAAACTGTTTTTT
.	.	TRBV5-1	TRBJ1-5	CASSLEGDGNQPQHF	TGCGCCAGCAGCTTGGAAGGGGATGGCAATCAGCCCCAGCATTTT
.	TRBD1	TRBV6-5	TRBJ1-5	CASRKGQGNQPQHF	TGTGCCAGCAGAAAGGGACAGGGGAATCAGCCCCAGCATTTT
.	.	TRBV27	TRBJ1-4	CASSLGGRREKLFF	TGTGCCAGCAGTTTGGGGGGGCGCCGCGAAAAACTGTTTTTT
.	TRBD1	TRBV28	TRBJ1-1	CASSLGDRVTEAFF	TGTGCCAGCAGTTTAGGGGACAGGGTTACTGAAGCTTTCTTT
.	.	TRBV28	TRBJ2-5	CASSQARQLQETQYF	TGTGCCAGCAGTCAAGCCAGACAGCTCCAAGAGACCCAGTACTTC
.	.	TRBV7-9	TRBJ2-1	CAIDTGSSSYNEQFF	TGTGCCATCGACACGGGGAGTAGCTCCTACAATGAGCAGTTCTTC
.	.	TRBV10-3	TRBJ2-1	CAISESGLAANEQFF	TGTGCCATCAGTGAGTCGGGTCTAGCAGCCAATGAGCAGTTCTTC
once	TRBD1	TRBV10-3	TRBJ1-3	CAISDPQRQGFGNTIYF	TGTGCCATCAGTGACCCGCAAAGACAGGGCTTCGGAAACACCATATATTTT
.	TRBD1	TRBV2	TRBJ1-2	CASSEAQTGPGGYTF	TGTGCCAGCAGTGAAGCCCAGACAGGGCCTGGGGGCTACACCTTC
.	.	TRBV4-1	TRBJ1-3	CASSHLQGSGNTIYF	TGCGCCAGCAGCCACCTTCAGGGTTCGGGAAACACCATATATTTT
few	.	TRBV28	TRBJ2-1	CASSMVGAGRDNEQFF	TGTGCCAGCAGCATGGTGGGGGCGGGACGGGATAATGAGCAGTTCTTC
.	TRBD1	TRBV5-1	TRBJ2-1	CASSLGQGGDEQFF	TGCGCCAGCAGCCTGGGACAGGGCGGGGATGAGCAGTTCTTC
.	.	TRBV28	TRBJ2-7	CASSPGLGGSYEQYF	TGTGCCAGCAGCCCCGGACTAGGGGGATCCTACGAGCAGTACTTC
.	TRBD2	TRBV6-1	TRBJ2-2	CASRSGRNTGELFF	TGTGCCAGCAGAAGCGGGAGAAACACCGGGGAGCTGTTTTTT
.	.	TRBV5-1	TRBJ1-1	CASSSQGRTEAFF	TGCGCCAGCAGCTCCCAGGGCCGTACTGAAGCTTTCTTT
few	.	TRBV2	TRBJ1-1	CASSGDLNTEAFF	TGTGCCAGCAGTGGCGACCTGAACACTGAAGCTTTCTTT
.	.	TRBV27	TRBJ1-1	CASSLGRRGISNTEAFF	TGTGCCAGCAGTTTGGGCAGGAGGGGGATCTCGAACACTGAAGCTTTCTTT